The next 24 T cell receptor beta chains were all read from a single sample in a study of CD8+CD57+ T cells in acquired aplastic anemia. TCR beta VDJ combinations and CDR3 sequences were profiled from genomic DNA. TCRdb passed the reads through MiXCR, listing each CDR3 protein once. Counted here are some 210,000 distinct CDR3 sequences, roughly 55% occurring once; the ten biggest clones make up less than 30%. What was sequenced was sorted CD4+, CD8+, or CD8+CD57+ T cells (not recorded which) from PBMCs. All receptors come from a human donor in good health.

The rearrangement uses TRBV2 and TRBJ2-3, with 12 nucleotides matching TRBD2. Germline assignment: CDR1 SNHLY and CDR2 FYNNEI. J was trimmed by 5 bases and V by 6 bases; bases with no gene match: 9. CDR3 length: 16 residues. Here the CDR3 reads CASSFSPTSGGDTQYF. The CDR3 DNA follows: TGTGCCAGCAGCTTTAGCCCGACTAGCGGGGGAGATACGCAGTATTTT.

V is TRBV2 and J is TRBJ2-1, with a weak D call TRBD1 (6 bases). V lost 5 bases and J lost 3, with 23 bases in between. There are 18 residues in the CDR3. The germline V gene has CDR1 SNHLY and CDR2 FYNNEI. The CDR3 DNA sequence: TGTGCCAGCAGTCCTGGAAGAGGTCAGGGGTTCCTCTACAATGAGCAGTTCTTC. It codes for CASSPGRGQGFLYNEQFF.

CDR3 coding DNA: TGTGCCAGCAGCACGGACAGGGGAATAGGTGGGCAGTTCTTC. Translated: CASSTDRGIGGQFF. The chain uses TRBV7-9 and TRBJ2-1; 9 bases line up with TRBD1. Germline loops: CDR1 SEHNR, CDR2 FQNEAQ (reference sequence). Trimming removed 5 bases from V and 12 bases from J; junction bases left unmatched: 11. There are 14 residues in the CDR3.

This chain joins TRBV7-9 and TRBJ2-5, with 8 bases fitting TRBD1. The V gene's germline CDR1 is SEHNR and CDR2 FQNEAQ (reference sequence). The CDR3 consists of 14 residues. Trimming at V came to 2 bases and at J to 9 bases, leaving 8 bases not matched to a gene. The CDR3 DNA reads TGTGCCAGCAGCTTATCAGGGGGCGTTCAGCCCCAGTACTTC. It codes for CASSLSGGVQPQYF.

The gene calls are TRBV6-5 and TRBJ2-7; D might be TRBD1 (6 bases). The CDR3 contains 14 residues. The V gene's germline CDR1 is MNHEY and CDR2 SVGAGI. Trimming cost V 0 bases and J 6 bases, with 12 bases left between them. The DNA for the CDR3 is TGTGCCAGCAGTTACTCGTCACAGGGATTCGAGCAGTACTTC. Translated: CASSYSSQGFEQYF.

The chain uses TRBV7-8 and TRBJ1-5, with TRBD1 as a possible D gene (6 bases). Trimming removed 8 bases from V and 0 bases from J, with 17 bases in between. The CDR3 loop spans 16 amino acids. Germline loops: CDR1 SGHVS, CDR2 FQNEAQ. The CDR3 region has the DNA TGTGCCAGCGGCCCTAAAACAGGGCCTAGCAATCAGCCCCAGCATTTT. Its protein product is CASGPKTGPSNQPQHF.

CDR3: CASSGQGSDTQYGYTF. The CDR3 region has the DNA TGTGCCAGCAGCGGACAGGGGTCAGATACGCAGTATGGCTACACCTTC. The chain is built from TRBV9 and TRBJ1-2; TRBD1 matches 8 bases. V lost 3 bases, J lost 5 bases, and 12 bases stayed unmatched. The CDR3 contains 16 residues. Germline assignment: CDR1 SGDLS and CDR2 YYNGEE.

The chain carries TRBV9 and TRBJ1-1; no clear D. Germline V gene sequence: CDR1 SGDLS, CDR2 YYNGEE. V lost 5 bases to trimming and J lost 8 bases, with 13 bases between them. The CDR3 contains 12 residues. The chain's CDR3 is CASSPTLSEAFF. For the CDR3, the DNA is TGTGCCAGCAGTCCCACCCTCTCCGAAGCTTTCTTT.

This sequence joins TRBV5-1 and TRBJ1-2; D is possibly TRBD1 (6 bases). The CDR3 has 13 amino acids. Germline V gene sequence: CDR1 SGHRS, CDR2 YFSETQ. V was cut by 1 base and J by 10 bases, with 14 bases left in between. The CDR3 nucleotides are TGCGCCAGCAGCTTGTCCGGGACAATTCTCTACACCTTC. As protein: CASSLSGTILYTF.

The chain employs TRBV7-9 and TRBJ2-7; possible D gene TRBD2, 6 bases. V lost 1 base and J 7 bases, leaving 11 bases between the germline ends. Germline loops: CDR1 SEHNR, CDR2 FQNEAQ (reference sequence). The CDR3 runs to 13 residues. CDR3 DNA: TGTGCCAGCAGCTTAGGGCGGGATCCAGAGCAGTACTTC. Amino acids: CASSLGRDPEQYF.

The count of this clonotype is one. CDR3 DNA: TGTGCCAGCAGCATTCGACAGGGTCATTACGAGCAGTACTTC. It codes for CASSIRQGHYEQYF. The chain has TRBV9 and TRBJ2-7; 7 nucleotides align to TRBD1. Germline CDR1 is SGDLS and CDR2 is YYNGEE. V trimming: 4 bases; J trimming: 4 bases; junction bases outside the gene matches: 8. There are 14 residues in the CDR3.

This clonotype came up many times. The chain is built from TRBV4-1 and TRBJ1-3; the D is unclear. V was clipped by 1 base and J by 9 bases, with 7 bases between them. The germline CDR1 and CDR2 sequences are MGHRA and YSYEKL. CDR3 length equals 12 residues. The CDR3 region is CASSQALGTIYF. The CDR3 nucleotides read TGCGCCAGCAGCCAAGCTCTTGGCACCATATATTTT.

The gene calls are TRBV5-1 and TRBJ2-3; no firm D call. Looked up from germline, CDR1 is SGHRS and CDR2 is YFSETQ. V lost 6 bases to trimming and J lost 0 bases, with 14 bases between them. The CDR3 has 15 residues. Written as DNA, the CDR3 is TGCGCCAGCACCCGAGTCCCCGGTAGCACAGATACGCAGTATTTT. Translation gives CASTRVPGSTDTQYF.

This clonotype was detected only once. Written as DNA, the CDR3 is TGTGCCACCACGGCTAGCTGGGAAGACGAGCAGTACTTC. This codes for CATTASWEDEQYF. The V and J genes are TRBV10-3 and TRBJ2-7; D possibly corresponds to TRBD2 (5 bases). The germline V gene has CDR1 ENHRY and CDR2 SYGVKD. This CDR3 spans 13 amino acids. Trimming took off 10 bases at V and 5 bases at J, with 18 bases between the two ends.

This clonotype was seen only once. The V and J genes are TRBV9 and TRBJ2-2, with 9 bases fitting TRBD2. The CDR3 loop spans 18 amino acids. V was clipped by 4 bases and J by 4 bases; unmatched bases: 14. Germline-derived CDR1 and CDR2 are SGDLS and YYNGEE. Here the CDR3 DNA reads TGTGCCAGCAGCCCGCATGCGGGGGGGGCCCTGGGCACCGGGGAGCTGTTTTTT. It yields the protein CASSPHAGGALGTGELFF. Full variable domain (remainder filled in from reference TRBV9 and TRBJ2-2): DSGVTQTPKHLITATGQRVTLRCSPRSGDLSVYWYQQSLDQGLQFLIQYYNGEERAKGNILERFSAQQFPDLHSELNLSSLELGDSALYFCASSPHAGGALGTGELFFGEGSRLTVL.

Ten or more counts support this clonotype. The rearrangement links TRBV19 to TRBJ2-7, with TRBD2 as a possible D gene (6 bases). This CDR3 has 14 residues. V dropped 3 bases and J dropped 6 bases, with 15 bases sitting between them. Per the germline V gene, CDR1 is LNHDA and CDR2 is SQIVND (reference sequence). The CDR3 region has the DNA TGTGCCAGTAGTATCCAGGAGGGTTTCGTCGAGCAGTACTTC. This translates into CASSIQEGFVEQYF. Full variable domain (outside the CDR3, taken from reference TRBV19 and TRBJ2-7): DGGITQSPKYLFRKEGQNVTLSCEQNLNHDAMYWYRQDPGQGLRLIYYSQIVNDFQKGDIAEGYSVSREKKESFPLTVTSAQKNPTAFYLCASSIQEGFVEQYFGPGTRLTVT.

This clonotype was detected many times. V gene TRBV2 combines with J gene TRBJ2-1; either TRBD1 or TRBD2 may fit D (5 bases each). The CDR3 has 17 amino acids. The V and J ends lost 6 bases and 1 base respectively, with 19 bases between them. Germline-derived CDR1 and CDR2 are SNHLY and FYNNEI. This CDR3 reads CASRPLVSGSSYNEQFF. Written as DNA, the CDR3 is TGTGCCAGCAGGCCTTTAGTTTCAGGGAGTTCCTACAATGAGCAGTTCTTC.

The genes are TRBV10-3 and TRBJ2-7; TRBD1 agrees at 10 bases. With V trimmed by 6 bases and J by 5 bases, 4 bases remained unmatched. Germline V gives CDR1 ENHRY, CDR2 SYGVKD. This CDR3 has 13 residues. As DNA, the CDR3 is TGTGCCATCAGCGGACAGGGGGACAACGAGCAGTACTTC. Encoded protein: CAISGQGDNEQYF.

This clonotype was found many times. CDR3 residues: CASSPDGSTQYF. The DNA of the CDR3 is TGTGCCAGCAGCCCTGACGGGAGTACGCAGTATTTT. The chain carries TRBV11-2 and TRBJ2-3, with D perhaps TRBD2 (6 bases). Germline V CDR1 and CDR2: SGHAT, FQNNGV. The CDR3 totals 12 residues. V lost 5 bases and J 8 bases, leaving 11 bases between the germline ends. The complete variable domain, with remaining parts taken from reference TRBV11-2 and TRBJ2-3, reads EAGVAQSPRYKIIEKRQSVAFWCNPISGHATLYWYQQILGQGPKLLIQFQNNGVVDDSQLPKDRFSAERLKGVDSTLKIQPAKLEDSAVYLCASSPDGSTQYFGPGTRLTVL.

This rearrangement joins TRBV15 to TRBJ1-1; TRBD1 matches at 8 bases. CDR1 is LNHNV, CDR2 YYDKDF, per germline (reference sequence). CDR3 length: 14 residues. Trimming at V came to 1 base and at J to 7 bases, leaving 5 bases not matched to a gene. The CDR3 sequence: CATSRAGQGDEAFF. As DNA, the CDR3 is TGTGCCACCAGCAGAGCCGGACAGGGTGATGAAGCTTTCTTT.

Ten or more counts support this clonotype. J is TRBJ2-7 and V is TRBV9; 8 nucleotides align to TRBD2. Germline assignment: CDR1 SGDLS and CDR2 YYNGEE. CDR3 length: 14 amino acids. V lost 3 bases, J lost 5 bases, and 7 bases stayed unmatched. The CDR3 spells CASSARSSGDEQYF. The CDR3 nucleotides are TGTGCCAGCAGCGCCCGGAGTAGCGGGGACGAGCAGTACTTC.

This clonotype was counted many times. This chain links TRBV6-5 with TRBJ1-2; D possibly corresponds to TRBD1 (6 bases). CDR1 is MNHEY, CDR2 SVGAGI, per germline. There are 13 residues in the CDR3. The V gene lost 2 bases and the J gene lost 6 bases, with 10 bases spanning the gap. Here the CDR3 DNA reads TGTGCCAGCAGTTACGGGGGGCCGGATGGCTACACCTTC. Its protein product is CASSYGGPDGYTF.

The CDR3 DNA reads as TGCAGTGCTCGGACCGGACCCAAAAACATTCAGTACTTC. Amino acid sequence: CSARTGPKNIQYF. The J gene is TRBJ2-4, the V gene TRBV20-1; D is ambiguous. This CDR3 is built from 13 residues. Trimming pared 5 bases from V and 2 bases from J, leaving 10 bases between. Germline V CDR1 and CDR2: DFQATT, SNEGSKA (reference sequence).

This clonotype was observed at least ten times. The chain recombines TRBV15 with TRBJ1-2, with D perhaps matching TRBD1 (5 bases). This CDR3 comprises 15 residues. Trimming left V 4 bases short and J 4 bases short, with 16 bases between. Germline V lookup: CDR1 LNHNV, CDR2 YYDKDF (reference sequence). Here the CDR3 DNA reads TGTGCCACCAGCAATTTGGGGGAAACTTCCTATGGCTACACCTTC. The encoded protein is CATSNLGETSYGYTF.